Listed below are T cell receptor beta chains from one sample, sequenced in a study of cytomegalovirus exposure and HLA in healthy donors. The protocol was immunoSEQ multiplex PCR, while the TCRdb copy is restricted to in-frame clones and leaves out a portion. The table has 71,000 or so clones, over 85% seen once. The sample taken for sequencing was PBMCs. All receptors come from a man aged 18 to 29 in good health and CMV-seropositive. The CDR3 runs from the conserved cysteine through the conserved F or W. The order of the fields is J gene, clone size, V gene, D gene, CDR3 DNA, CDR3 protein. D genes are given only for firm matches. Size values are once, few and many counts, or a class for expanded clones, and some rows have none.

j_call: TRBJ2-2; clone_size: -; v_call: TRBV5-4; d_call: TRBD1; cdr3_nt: TGTGCCAGCAGCTTTCGACAGGGTCCCGGGGAGCTGTTTTTT; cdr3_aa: CASSFRQGPGELFF
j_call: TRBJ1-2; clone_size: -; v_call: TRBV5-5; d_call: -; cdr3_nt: TGTGCCAGCAGCTTGGGCCAGAGGCGGGAGTATGGCTACACCTTC; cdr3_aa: CASSLGQRREYGYTF
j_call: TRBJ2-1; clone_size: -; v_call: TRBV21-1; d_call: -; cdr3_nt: TGTGCCAGCAGCAAAGTCCCGGATGAGCAGTTCTTC; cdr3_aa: CASSKVPDEQFF
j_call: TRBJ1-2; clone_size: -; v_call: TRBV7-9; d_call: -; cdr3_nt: TGTGCCAGCAGCTTAGGACAGGCTAACTATGGCTACACCTTC; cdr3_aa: CASSLGQANYGYTF
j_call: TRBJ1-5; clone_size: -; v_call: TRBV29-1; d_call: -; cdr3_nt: TGCAGCGCGGGGGAAGGGGATCAGCCCCAGCATTTT; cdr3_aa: CSAGEGDQPQHF
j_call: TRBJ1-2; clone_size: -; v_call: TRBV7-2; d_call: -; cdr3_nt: TGTGCCAGCAGCAACGACAGGAACTATGGCTACACCTTC; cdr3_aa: CASSNDRNYGYTF
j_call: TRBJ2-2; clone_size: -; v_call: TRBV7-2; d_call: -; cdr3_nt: TGTGCCAGCAGCCCTCGGAGGGGGGAGCTGTTTTTT; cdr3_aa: CASSPRRGELFF
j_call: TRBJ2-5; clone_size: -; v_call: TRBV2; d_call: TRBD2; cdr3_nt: TGTGCCAGCAGGGGGGGGTTTCAGGGAGAGACCCAGTACTTC; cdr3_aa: CASRGGFQGETQYF
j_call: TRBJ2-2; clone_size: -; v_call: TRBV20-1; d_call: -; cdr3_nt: TGCAGTGCTAGGTCGACCGGGGAGCTGTTTTTT; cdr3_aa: CSARSTGELFF
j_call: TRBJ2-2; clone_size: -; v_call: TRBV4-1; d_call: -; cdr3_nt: TGCGCCAGCAGCCGCACAGTGACATCGAACACCGGGGAGCTGTTTTTT; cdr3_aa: CASSRTVTSNTGELFF
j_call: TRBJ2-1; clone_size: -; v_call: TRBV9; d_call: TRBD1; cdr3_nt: TGTGCCAGCAGCGTAGAAGGGGGCTTAATTAATGAGCAGTTCTTC; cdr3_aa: CASSVEGGLINEQFF
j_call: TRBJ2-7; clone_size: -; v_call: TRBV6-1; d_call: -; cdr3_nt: TGTGCCAGCAGTGCCCGACGCGGGACAGAGATATCCTACGAGCAGTACTTC; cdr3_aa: CASSARRGTEISYEQYF
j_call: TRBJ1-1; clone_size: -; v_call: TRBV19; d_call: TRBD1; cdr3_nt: TGTGCCAGTAGTGCGGGACAGGGGTTCGGTGAAGCTTTCTTT; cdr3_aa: CASSAGQGFGEAFF
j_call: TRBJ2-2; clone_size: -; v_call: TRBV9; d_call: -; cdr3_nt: TGTGCCAGCAGCGTAGGTGTCGCCGGGGAGCTGTTTTTT; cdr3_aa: CASSVGVAGELFF
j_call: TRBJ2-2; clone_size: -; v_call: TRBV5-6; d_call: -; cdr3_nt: TGTGCCAGCAGCCCCTTAGGGGCCCAGAACACCGGGGAGCTGTTTTTT; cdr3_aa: CASSPLGAQNTGELFF
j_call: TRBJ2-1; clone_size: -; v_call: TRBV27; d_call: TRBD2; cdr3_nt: TGTGCCAGCAGTTTATTCTCTCGTAGCGGGGGGGTGTCAAATGAGCAGTTCTTC; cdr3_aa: CASSLFSRSGGVSNEQFF
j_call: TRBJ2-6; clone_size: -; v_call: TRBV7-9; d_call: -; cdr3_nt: TGTGCCAGCAGCTTTCTTTTGTCTGGGGCCAACGTCCTGACTTTC; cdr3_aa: CASSFLLSGANVLTF
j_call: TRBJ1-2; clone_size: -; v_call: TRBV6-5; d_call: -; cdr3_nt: TGTGCCAGCAGCCCCCTGGCGGGGGGCAACTATGGCTACACCTTC; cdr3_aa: CASSPLAGGNYGYTF
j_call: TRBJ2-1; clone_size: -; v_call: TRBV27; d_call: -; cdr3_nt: TGTGCCAGCAGTTTATCTGACCCAGGGAGGTATGAGCAGTTCTTC; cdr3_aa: CASSLSDPGRYEQFF
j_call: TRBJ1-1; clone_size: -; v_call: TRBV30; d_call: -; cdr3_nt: TGTGCCTGGAGCGCGATCACTGAAGCTTTCTTT; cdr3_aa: CAWSAITEAFF
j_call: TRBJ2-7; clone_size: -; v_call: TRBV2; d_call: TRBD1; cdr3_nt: TGTGCCAGAACACAGGGGGCATACGAGCAGTACTTC; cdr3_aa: CARTQGAYEQYF
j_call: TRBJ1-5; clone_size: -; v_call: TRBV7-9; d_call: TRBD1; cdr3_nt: TGTGCCAGCAGCTCCGAAGGGGGCCCATGGAATCAGCCCCAGCATTTT; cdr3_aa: CASSSEGGPWNQPQHF
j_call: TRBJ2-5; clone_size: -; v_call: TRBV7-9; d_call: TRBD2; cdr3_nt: TGTGCCAGCAGCTTAGACGCTAGCGGGCAAGAGACCCAGTACTTC; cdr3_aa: CASSLDASGQETQYF
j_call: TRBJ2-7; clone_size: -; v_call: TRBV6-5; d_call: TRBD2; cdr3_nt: TGTGCCAGCAGCAGACTAGCGGGAGGCTCCCGCGAGCAGTACTTC; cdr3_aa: CASSRLAGGSREQYF
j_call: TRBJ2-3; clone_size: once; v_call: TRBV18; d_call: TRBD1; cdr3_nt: TGTGCCAGCTCACCGGGACAGGTAGCGGATACGCAGTATTTT; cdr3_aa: CASSPGQVADTQYF
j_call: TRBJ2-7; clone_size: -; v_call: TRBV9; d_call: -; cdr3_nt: TGTGCCAGCAGCGTGAAACAGGGATCCTACGAGCAGTACTTC; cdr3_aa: CASSVKQGSYEQYF
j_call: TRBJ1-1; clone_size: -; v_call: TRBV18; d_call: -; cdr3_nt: TGTGCCAGCTCGTTCACCCGGGACTTATCTGAGGGGACTGAAGCTTTCTTT; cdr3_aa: CASSFTRDLSEGTEAFF
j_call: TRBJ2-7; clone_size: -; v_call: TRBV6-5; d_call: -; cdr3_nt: TGTGCCAGCAGGACAGGTATCTCCTACGAGCAGTACTTC; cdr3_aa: CASRTGISYEQYF
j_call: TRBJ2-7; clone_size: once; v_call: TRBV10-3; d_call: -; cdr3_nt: TGTGCCATCACTTCAGGCAGGGGTTCCTACGAGCAGTACTTC; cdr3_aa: CAITSGRGSYEQYF
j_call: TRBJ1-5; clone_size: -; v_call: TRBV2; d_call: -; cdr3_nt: TGTGCCAGCAAATACGCGACAGGACGTAATCAGCCCCAGCATTTT; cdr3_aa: CASKYATGRNQPQHF
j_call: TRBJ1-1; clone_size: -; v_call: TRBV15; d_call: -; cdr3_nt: TGTGCCACCAGCAGAGATTCGGGCAGGGGATGGAACACTGAAGCTTTCTTT; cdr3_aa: CATSRDSGRGWNTEAFF
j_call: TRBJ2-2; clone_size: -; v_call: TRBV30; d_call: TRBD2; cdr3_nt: TGTGCCTGGAGATCCCCAGGGACTAGCGGGAGGAGTTGTCTTTACACCGGGGAGCTGTTTTTT; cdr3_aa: CAWRSPGTSGRSCLYTGELFF
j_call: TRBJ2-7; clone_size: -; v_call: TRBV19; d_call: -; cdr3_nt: TGTGCCAGTAGCTGGACAGCCGGCCCCTACGAGCAGTACTTC; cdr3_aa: CASSWTAGPYEQYF
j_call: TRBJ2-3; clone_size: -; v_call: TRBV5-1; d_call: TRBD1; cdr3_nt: TGCGCCAGCAGCTTGGGGGACAGGACCGCAGATACGCAGTATTTT; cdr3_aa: CASSLGDRTADTQYF
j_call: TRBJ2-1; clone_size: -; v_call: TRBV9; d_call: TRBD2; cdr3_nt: TGTGCCAGCAGCGCCGCGGGAGGGCGGTACAATGAGCAGTTCTTC; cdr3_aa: CASSAAGGRYNEQFF
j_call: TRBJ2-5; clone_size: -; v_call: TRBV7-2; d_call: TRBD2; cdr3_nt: TGTGCCAGCAGCCTAGGGAGGTCTAGCGGGGGTCTAGAGACCCAGTACTTC; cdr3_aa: CASSLGRSSGGLETQYF
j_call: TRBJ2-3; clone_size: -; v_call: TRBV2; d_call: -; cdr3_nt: TGTGCCAGCACCAAAAAGGGGGGGGCAGATACGCAGTATTTT; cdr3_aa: CASTKKGGADTQYF
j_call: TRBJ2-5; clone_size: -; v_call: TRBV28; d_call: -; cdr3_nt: TGTGCCAGCACCCCAGGGGCAGGGAGAGAGGAGACCCAGTACTTC; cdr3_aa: CASTPGAGREETQYF
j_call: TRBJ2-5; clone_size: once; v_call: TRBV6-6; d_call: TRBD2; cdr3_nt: TGTGCCAGCAGCGGCACCCTACTAGCGGGGGAAGAGACCCAGTACTTC; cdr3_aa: CASSGTLLAGEETQYF
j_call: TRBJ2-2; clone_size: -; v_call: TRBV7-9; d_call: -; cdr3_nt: TGTGCCAGCAGCTTAGGTAGCGGTACTAACACCGGGGAGCTGTTTTTT; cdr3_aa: CASSLGSGTNTGELFF
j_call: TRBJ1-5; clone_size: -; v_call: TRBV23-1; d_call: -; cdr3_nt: TGCGCCAGCTTGAACTTTGGCCCGGGAGCAGTCAATCAGCCCCAGCATTTT; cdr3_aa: CASLNFGPGAVNQPQHF